The rows below give T cell receptor beta chains drawn from one sample of a study of OX40 agonist ivuxolimab in advanced cancers. Clones were read by immunoSEQ multiplex PCR, and TCRdb kept only the in-frame ones, dropping some. The sample yields approximately 56,000 clones, approximately 80% seen once. The sample was CD4+ or CD8+ T cells sorted from blood, taken in a trial of the OX40 agonist ivuxolimab. These TCRs come from an adult with an advanced solid tumor such as melanoma, head and neck, liver or kidney cancer. Both conserved end residues are trimmed from each CDR3.

>14|TRBJ1-2|TRBV5-8
ASTLGQGALLHGYT
>13|TRBJ1-6|TRBV9
ASTREDRGGSPLH
>13|TRBJ1-5|TRBV6-1
ASSFEGASNQPQH
>13|TRBJ2-3|TRBV5-1
ASSLFQGPTDTQY
>14|TRBJ2-3|TRBV11-3
ASSLTGLFSTDTQY
>12|TRBJ2-2|TRBV6-1
ASTRESNTGELF
>13|TRBJ2-1|TRBV28
ASSLSDRRVNEQF
>14|TRBJ1-5|TRBV10-3
AISSSGTDSNQPQH
>13|TRBJ2-2|TRBV2
ASRWQGSNTGELF
>13|TRBJ2-3|TRBV5-1
ASSDRGSSTDTQY
>13|TRBJ2-1|TRBV18
ASSRSGGASYEQF
>14|TRBJ2-1|TRBV7-3
ASSTGAGGVYNEQF
>10|TRBJ2-1|TRBV11-3
ASFPGVDEQF
>14|TRBJ1-1|TRBV19
ASSISGRAVNTEAF
>14|TRBJ2-3|TRBV5-8
ASSLFQRGATDTQY
>16|TRBJ1-2|TRBV5-4
ASSLGQGIWNPNYGYT
>12|TRBJ1-2|TRBV28
ASSFRDSSYGYT
>12|TRBJ1-6|TRBV5-6
ASNFDRAESPLH
>12|TRBJ1-2|TRBV5-4
ASSPEAGYYGYT
>9|TRBJ2-7|TRBV10-3
ATEADYEQY
>11|TRBJ2-5|TRBV6-4
ASSQDRGETQY
>12|TRBJ1-1|TRBV18
ASSPQGMNTEAF
>13|TRBJ2-3|TRBV6-4
ASSETSVEADTQY
>13|TRBJ2-3|TRBV5-8
ASSLGTSLTDTQY
>13|TRBJ2-2|TRBV27
ASSFLAANTGELF
>13|TRBJ2-3|TRBV5-4
ASSPGLAGWDTQY
>12|TRBJ1-5|TRBV2
ASSVQGHGQPQH
>11|TRBJ2-3|TRBV29-1
SALGLPLDTQY
>12|TRBJ1-1|TRBV6-5
ASSRQGEATEAF
>14|TRBJ2-1|TRBV7-8
ASSSLAGASYNEQF
>14|-|TRBV5-1
ASSFRTAAGDGEQY
>14|TRBJ2-5|TRBV5-1
ASSLKTGGPVETQY
>10|TRBJ1-5|TRBV6-1
ASSGWNQPQH
>12|TRBJ2-3|TRBV7-9
ASSWGLSTDTQY
>13|TRBJ2-7|TRBV28
ASNLPGHHSYEQY
>12|TRBJ2-3|TRBV11-1
ASSPRTSTDTQY
>14|TRBJ2-7|TRBV6-6
ASSYLGLAGAYEQY